The T cell receptor beta chain described here comes from a study of blood T cell repertoires in COVID-19. About the research overall: Both acute and convalescent COVID-19 samples were obtained from the United States, Italy and Spain. T cells, B-cell-depleted T cells, or PBMCs provided the cDNA or gDNA that served as material.

TCRdb's table, derived via immunoSEQ multiplex PCR, lists solely in-frame clones and lacks some. The sample includes 350,000 to 550,000 clones, around 87% seen only once; the top ten take approximately 1.2%. The J segment lost 6 bases and the V segment lost 3 bases, leaving 7 bases of the junction unmatched. The CDR3 totals 14 residues. Looked up from germline, CDR1 is LNHDA and CDR2 is SQIVND (reference sequence). The receptor was derived from a man younger than 45 who had recovered from COVID-19. The J gene is TRBJ1-2, the V gene TRBV19, with 7 bases identical to TRBD1. The source material was PBMCs or T cells enriched from blood (not recorded which). The CDR3 region is CASSIGTASNGYTF. CDR3 coding DNA: TGTGCCAGTAGTATCGGGACAGCTAGTAATGGCTACACCTTC.